The present T cell receptor beta chain was sequenced within a study of T cells after yellow fever vaccination (dated by TCRdb to between 2019 and 2020). Broadly, across the study: Libraries from fractions with low cell numbers were prepared with the SMART-Seq v4 Ultra Low Input RNA kit. Blood was collected at multiple timepoints before and after primary and secondary immunization, and bulk PBMC replicates and cell subsets were isolated. To track T-cell clones before and after primary and booster YFV17D yellow fever vaccination, bulk TCR alpha and beta repertoires were sequenced longitudinally. Two healthy male donors made up the cohort, one aged 18 to 30 years and the other aged 30 to 40 years.

This specimen's treatment or condition label, per the study, means: live attenuated yellow fever vaccine strain. A standard Ficoll-Paque protocol was used to isolate PBMCs from peripheral blood. Dynabeads CD4 and CD8 positive selection kits were used to isolate CD4 and CD8 T-cell fractions. RNA was extracted with TriZol from bulk PBMCs, CD4 and CD8 fractions, and dextramer-positive and dextramer-negative fractions. TCR cDNA was synthesized by 5'RACE template switching, through which a universal primer site and unique molecular identifiers were introduced. Priming for cDNA synthesis came from both the TCR alpha and TCR beta constant segments. Libraries were amplified in two PCR steps, with sample barcodes and sequencing adapters added in the second step. Sequencing of libraries was performed on Illumina HiSeq 2500 (2x100 bp) or NovaSeq (2x150 bp). Per the original workflow: MIGEC handled demultiplexing of reads and collapsing into UMI consensus sequences, while MiXCR performed V(D)J alignment. Vaccine-responding clonotypes were defined with edgeR using replicate PBMC samples, requiring FDR below 0.01 and a log2 fold change above 5 up to day 15. Each bulk clonotype was labeled CD4 or CD8 based on which sequenced repertoire, CD4 or CD8, contained the clonotype at higher abundance. Using fastp at Q25 and MiXCR, TCRdb reprocessed the public reads and kept productive beta chains. For every CDR3 protein sequence, its rows merge into one entry that carries the most common genes and DNA. The V and J calls were not made by the authors but by TCRdb's processing. The sample includes 100,000 to 150,000 distinct CDR3 sequences, with about 7% observed a single time. Roughly 2.6% of the sample is held by the ten biggest clonotypes.

Overall study outcomes, separate from this receptor: Because only two donors were included in the study, the extent to which the findings can be generalized is limited. Most clones expanded after primary vaccination (approximately 96% of CD4 and approximately 90% of CD8) were re-detected after the booster, suggesting that broad memory maintenance occurred. Because abundant contaminating clonotypes from the bulk population could be contained in FACS-sorted repertoires, computational filtering was required. A small fraction of clonotypes appeared in both the CD4 and CD8 compartments, likely as a result of convergent recombination. The secondary T-cell response was found to be weaker but faster than the primary response, with a peak reached on day 5 rather than on day 15.

This clonotype came up many times. No antigen is known for it. Base quality data are lacking; no much larger clone is found one base away. V is cut by 5 bases and J by 10 bases, and the space between the germline ends is 13 bases. Measured from the cysteine to the phenylalanine, the CDR3 is 12 residues long. Of all the DNA, just the CDR3 is kept, 36 bases in frame from base 1. The TCR comes from a man between 18 and 35 years old who received the YFV17D yellow fever vaccine. The sequencing used CD4+ T cells sorted from PBMCs, collected approximately 11 days after the first yellow fever vaccination. The receptor chain draws on TRBV12-3 or TRBV12-4 and TRBJ2-3; TRBD2 is perhaps the D gene, given 6 matching bases. Read as DNA, the sequence is TGTGCCAGCAGTCCGGGACTTCGGGCGCAGTATTTT. The encoded protein is CASSPGLRAQYF.